These 22 T cell receptor beta chains originate from one sample sequenced in a study of T cells after posttransplantation cyclophosphamide. This table comes from immunoSEQ multiplex PCR, and its TCRdb copy is limited to in-frame clones, with some not included. This sample yields 23,000 or so clones, of which about 86% are seen a single time; 9.5% to 13% belongs to the top ten. Cyclophosphamide on days +3 and +4 followed busulfan-fludarabine conditioning and a marrow graft. Specimen: PBMCs, collected after allogeneic stem cell transplant with posttransplant cyclophosphamide. The receptor source for this set is a female patient between 30 and 40 years old who received an allogeneic stem cell transplant from an unrelated donor, was CMV-positive, and had no GVHD. The T cells may partly be graft donor cells.

This chain connects TRBV19 to TRBJ1-6, with D possibly matching TRBD1 (5 bases). This CDR3 has 16 amino acids. Deletions cut 6 bases from V and 0 bases from J, with 12 bases between. Germline CDR1 reads LNHDA; CDR2 reads SQIVND (reference sequence). CDR3 loop: CASRTTASSYNSPLHF. CDR3 coding DNA: TGTGCCAGTAGGACGACAGCTAGCTCCTATAATTCACCCCTCCACTTT.

The J gene is TRBJ2-1, the V gene TRBV11-1; D unclear. Germline V gene sequence: CDR1 SGHAT, CDR2 FQDESV (reference sequence). CDR3 length: 13 amino acids. V was cut by 6 bases and J by 5 bases, with 11 bases left in between. The CDR3 spells CASSRRRDNEQFF. The CDR3, as DNA: TGTGCCAGCAGTCGACGACGGGACAATGAGCAGTTCTTC.

The rearrangement joins TRBV28 to TRBJ2-5; D is perhaps TRBD2 (5 bases). The J call could be wrong; TRBJ2-7 is a better fit for the DNA end. This CDR3 is 12 amino acids long. Germline V gene sequence: CDR1 MDHEN, CDR2 SYDVKM. CDR3 bases: TGTGCCAGCAGTCGGGGTACCTACGAGCAGTACTTC. Its translation is CASSRGTYEQYF.

The sample holds one count of this clone. The junction and the germline gene differ at one end; a read error may be behind it. This specimen includes other DNA sequences encoding the same CDR3. The V and J genes are TRBV9 and TRBJ1-6; 7 bases map to TRBD1. The CDR3 is made up of 15 amino acids. From germline, CDR1 is SGDLS and CDR2 YYNGEE. CDR3 nucleotides: TGTGCCAGCAGCACGACAGGGACCGCTAATTCCCCCCTCCACTTT. Translating it yields CASSTTGTANSPLHF.

The chain carries TRBV6-1 and TRBJ1-6; tentatively, D is TRBD1 (5 bases). The V end lost 0 bases, the J end lost 10 bases, and 19 bases lay between the germline ends. The V gene's germline CDR1 is MNHNS and CDR2 SASEGT. The CDR3 consists of 17 residues. The CDR3 reads CASSEARWNRGQSPLHF. The CDR3 region has the DNA TGTGCCAGCAGTGAAGCGCGGTGGAATAGGGGCCAGTCACCCCTCCACTTT.

The CDR3: CASSLLRGGTDTQYF. The DNA for the CDR3 is TGTGCCAGCAGTTTATTACGGGGTGGGACAGATACGCAGTATTTT. V gene TRBV27 combines with J gene TRBJ2-3; a possible D gene is TRBD2 (5 bases). V lost 1 base and J lost 3, with 11 bases in between. The CDR3 runs 15 residues. Per the germline V gene, CDR1 is MNHEY and CDR2 is SMNVEV (reference sequence).

As concerns this clone: Other nucleotide sequences from this sample produce the same CDR3. The J gene is TRBJ1-1, the V gene TRBV6-1; tentative D call: TRBD1 (6 bases). The CDR3 is made up of 13 amino acids. Trimming pared 3 bases from V and 5 bases from J, leaving 10 bases between. The germline V gene has CDR1 MNHNS and CDR2 SASEGT. CDR3 in amino acids: CASSDVRGTEAFF. As DNA, the CDR3 is TGTGCCAGCAGTGACGTTAGGGGGACTGAAGCTTTCTTT.

The chain couples TRBV5-1 to TRBJ2-7; 9 bases are a match to TRBD1. Germline CDR1 and CDR2: SGHRS and YFSETQ. The CDR3 length is 15 residues. With 4 bases clipped from V and 6 bases from J, the junction kept 11 bases outside the gene matches. DNA for the CDR3: TGCGCCAGCAGCACGGGGACAGGGAGGGGCTCCGAGCAGTACTTC. It codes for CASSTGTGRGSEQYF.

This rearrangement joins TRBV9 to TRBJ2-5; tentative D call: TRBD2 (7 bases). The J call could be wrong; TRBJ2-7 is a better fit for the DNA end. The CDR3 contains 18 residues. Germline values: CDR1 SGDLS, CDR2 YYNGEE. Here the CDR3 reads CASSPNPGGGSFIYEQYF. DNA of the CDR3: TGTGCCAGCAGCCCCAATCCGGGGGGCGGCAGCTTTATCTACGAGCAGTACTTC.

The chain combines TRBV7-2 with TRBJ1-5; TRBD1 matches 7 bases. Germline lookup yields CDR1 SGHTA and CDR2 FQGNSA. This CDR3 region has 14 residues. Germline trimming cut 4 bases from V and 5 bases from J; bases unmatched to any gene: 5. CDR3 protein: CASSSRQGYQPQHF. CDR3 sequence (DNA): TGTGCCAGCAGCTCGCGACAGGGCTATCAGCCCCAGCATTTT. The complete variable domain, with remaining parts taken from reference TRBV7-2 and TRBJ1-5, reads GAGVSQSPSNKVTEKGKDVELRCDPISGHTALYWYRQSLGQGLEFLIYFQGNSAPDKSGLPSDRFSAERTGGSVSTLTIQRTQQEDSAVYLCASSSRQGYQPQHFGDGTRLSIL.

The chain joins TRBV5-4 to TRBJ2-7, with 9 positions matching TRBD2. The CDR3 has 18 amino acids. From germline, CDR1 is SGHNT and CDR2 YYREEE (reference sequence). V dropped 2 bases and J dropped 2; count of bases not matched to a gene: 14. CDR3 sequence: CASSFGPVYSGGTYEQYF. For the CDR3, the DNA is TGTGCCAGCAGCTTCGGACCAGTATACAGCGGGGGGACCTACGAGCAGTACTTC.

V usage is TRBV7-3 and J usage is TRBJ1-5; 9 bases match TRBD1. Germline lookup yields CDR1 SGHTA and CDR2 FQGTGA. CDR3 length: 19 residues. V was pared by 5 bases and J by 7 bases, with 21 bases of the junction left unmatched. In DNA form, the CDR3 reads TGTGCCAGCAGCCACCCAGGGGCCGGGGACAGGGTGGTAAGGCAGCCCCAGCATTTT. As protein: CASSHPGAGDRVVRQPQHF.

This clone was seen a few times. This rearrangement joins TRBV7-3 to TRBJ1-5; no firm D call. The CDR3 covers 15 residues. Germline CDR1 SGHTA, CDR2 FQGTGA. V lost 10 bases, J lost 0 bases, and 16 bases lay in between. In DNA form, the CDR3 reads TGTGCCACCCCGAGTAACGACAATAGCAATCAGCCCCAGCATTTT. It codes for CATPSNDNSNQPQHF.

V gene TRBV5-4 combines with J gene TRBJ2-5; D is ambiguous. This CDR3 region has 14 residues. CDR1 is SGHNT and CDR2 is YYREEE in the germline V gene (reference sequence). V lost 4 bases and J 1 base, leaving 11 bases between the germline ends. This CDR3 is CASSPLAVQETQYF. DNA of the CDR3: TGTGCCAGCAGCCCGCTGGCAGTCCAAGAGACCCAGTACTTC. Full variable domain (remainder filled in from reference TRBV5-4 and TRBJ2-5): ETGVTQSPTHLIKTRGQQVTLRCSSQSGHNTVSWYQQALGQGPQFIFQYYREEENGRGNFPPRFSGLQFPNYSSELNVNALELDDSALYLCASSPLAVQETQYFGPGTRLLVL.

The chain couples TRBV30 to TRBJ2-7, with TRBD2 matching 8 bases. Germline values: CDR1 GTSNPN, CDR2 SVGIG (reference sequence). V dropped 8 bases and J dropped 6; count of bases not matched to a gene: 12. The CDR3 consists of 13 residues. The CDR3 loop is CAGTGGGPREQYF. CDR3 bases: TGTGCCGGGACGGGGGGGGGACCGCGCGAGCAGTACTTC.

The CDR3 region is CASSQGVGGGRYEQYF. The CDR3 region has the DNA TGCGCCAGCAGCCAAGGGGTTGGCGGGGGGCGGTACGAGCAGTACTTC. This sequence joins TRBV4-3 and TRBJ2-7; TRBD2 aligns across 8 bases. CDR1 and CDR2 (germline): LGHNA, YSLEER. The CDR3 totals 16 residues. V was pared by 1 base and J by 4 bases, with 9 bases of the junction left unmatched.

The CDR3 nucleotides read TGCAGTACTTCACTGGATACGCAGTATTTT. Protein: CSTSLDTQYF. The chain couples TRBV20-1 to TRBJ2-3; no clear D. CDR3 length: 10 amino acids. Germline CDR1 DFQATT, CDR2 SNEGSKA (reference sequence). V shed 8 bases and J shed 6 bases, with 9 bases lying between them.

The chain has TRBV5-1 and TRBJ2-2; TRBD1 might be the D (6 bases). The CDR3 has 15 amino acids. Trimming removed 0 bases from V and 3 bases from J, with 9 bases in between. Germline V gene sequence: CDR1 SGHRS, CDR2 YFSETQ. The CDR3 reads CASSLAQGYTGELFF. The DNA of the CDR3 is TGCGCCAGCAGCTTGGCCCAGGGGTACACCGGGGAGCTGTTTTTT.

This rearrangement joins TRBV5-1 to TRBJ1-5; a possible D gene is TRBD1 (5 bases). The CDR3 covers 15 residues. Looked up from germline, CDR1 is SGHRS and CDR2 is YFSETQ. V was shortened by 0 bases and J by 3 bases, with 10 bases between the two germline ends. As DNA, the CDR3 is TGCGCCAGCAGCTTGGGCGGGGGGTTCAATCAGCCCCAGCATTTT. It translates to CASSLGGGFNQPQHF.

The rearrangement uses TRBV7-3 and TRBJ2-3; 8 nucleotides match TRBD2. The CDR3 is 15 amino acids. Trimming took 5 bases from V and 5 from J; bases not matched to a gene: 9. Germline V gene lookup returns CDR1 SGHTA and CDR2 FQGTGA. The CDR3 is CASSRSSGGLDTQYF. The CDR3 DNA sequence: TGTGCCAGCAGCCGGAGCAGCGGGGGTTTAGATACGCAGTATTTT.

The CDR3 here is CASSQVGANQPQHF. The DNA of the CDR3 is TGCGCCAGCAGCCAAGTAGGGGCCAATCAGCCCCAGCATTTT. The J gene is TRBJ1-5, the V gene TRBV4-1; possible D gene TRBD1, 5 bases. V was trimmed by 1 base and J by 3 bases, leaving 7 bases between them. The CDR3 has 14 residues. Germline lookup yields CDR1 MGHRA and CDR2 YSYEKL.

V is TRBV5-6 and J is TRBJ1-1; 7 bases match TRBD1. V was clipped by 5 bases and J by 4 bases; unmatched bases: 8. The CDR3 has 14 amino acids. Germline CDR1 SGHDT, CDR2 YYEEEE. In DNA form, the CDR3 reads TGTGCCAGCAGTTCCGGGACAGCCTCCACTGAAGCTTTCTTT. Encoded protein: CASSSGTASTEAFF.